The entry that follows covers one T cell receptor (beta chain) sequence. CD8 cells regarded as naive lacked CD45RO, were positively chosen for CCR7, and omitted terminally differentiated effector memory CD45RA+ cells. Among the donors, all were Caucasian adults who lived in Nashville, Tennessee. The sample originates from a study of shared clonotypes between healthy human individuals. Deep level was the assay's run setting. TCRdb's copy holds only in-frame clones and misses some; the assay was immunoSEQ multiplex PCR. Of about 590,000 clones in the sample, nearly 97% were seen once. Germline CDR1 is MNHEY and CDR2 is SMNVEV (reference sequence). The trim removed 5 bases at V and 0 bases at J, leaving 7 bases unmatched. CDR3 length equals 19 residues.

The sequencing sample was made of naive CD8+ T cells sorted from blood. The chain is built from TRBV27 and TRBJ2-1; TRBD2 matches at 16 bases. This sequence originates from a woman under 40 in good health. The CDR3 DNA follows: TGTGCCAGCAGTCCGGGACTAGCGGGAGGGCCGTACTCCTACAATGAGCAGTTCTTC. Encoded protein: CASSPGLAGGPYSYNEQFF.